Below, 28 T cell receptor beta chains from the same sample are listed, as sequenced in a study of cytomegalovirus exposure and HLA in healthy donors. PCR primers comprised 60 Vbeta and 13 Jbeta primers. Using immunoSEQ multiplex PCR, the repertoire was profiled, and TCRdb retains in-frame clones only, with some absent. The sample includes roughly 130,000 clones, 74% of them seen just once. The specimen was PBMCs. All receptors derive from a man aged 18 to 35 in good health and CMV-seropositive.

The chain links TRBV10-2 to TRBJ2-7; D might be TRBD2 (5 bases). Trimming took 6 bases from V and 5 from J, leaving 17 bases between them. Germline CDR1 is WSHSY and CDR2 is SAAADI. The CDR3 is 14 residues long. CDR3 DNA: TGCGCCAGCAGGACAAGGGAGCAGGCCCACGAGCAGTACTTC. It yields the protein CASRTREQAHEQYF.

The CDR3 protein is CASSLTGLREQYF. Written as DNA, the CDR3 is TGTGCCAGCAGCTTGACGGGATTGCGGGAGCAGTACTTC. This chain connects TRBV5-5 to TRBJ2-7; TRBD2 is a possible D gene (5 bases). V dropped 1 base and J dropped 7 bases, with 12 bases sitting between them. The CDR3 totals 13 residues. Germline V lookup: CDR1 SGHKS, CDR2 YYEKEE (reference sequence).

In this sample, this clone turned up a few times. V is TRBV2 and J is TRBJ2-5; D perhaps matches TRBD2 (5 bases). The CDR3 has 13 amino acids. V dropped 6 bases and J dropped 2 bases, with 10 bases sitting between them. Looked up from germline, CDR1 is SNHLY and CDR2 is FYNNEI. CDR3: CASSSERQETQYF. The CDR3 DNA reads TGTGCCAGCAGCAGCGAGCGGCAAGAGACCCAGTACTTC.

The table lists this clone with a few counts. The J gene is TRBJ2-6, the V gene TRBV7-9; possible D gene TRBD2, 6 bases. With 2 bases removed from V and 0 bases from J, the gap between germline ends came to 14 bases. This CDR3 has 18 residues. In germline, CDR1 is SEHNR, CDR2 FQNEAQ (reference sequence). In DNA, the CDR3 is TGTGCCAGCAGCTTACGGCGGGACTGGAGCTCTGGGGCCAACGTCCTGACTTTC. This gives the protein CASSLRRDWSSGANVLTF.

V is TRBV7-2 and J is TRBJ2-7; D might be TRBD1 (5 bases). The CDR3 totals 14 residues. Germline loops: CDR1 SGHTA, CDR2 FQGNSA. The V end was cut by 3 bases, the J end by 0 bases, with 9 bases between. The chain's CDR3 is CASSFRTSSYEQYF. CDR3 DNA: TGTGCCAGCAGCTTCAGGACAAGCTCCTACGAGCAGTACTTC.

DNA of the CDR3: TGTGCCAGCAGTCCTTCGGGACACCGAGATGGCTACACCTTC. This translates into CASSPSGHRDGYTF. J is TRBJ1-2 and V is TRBV6-6, with D maybe TRBD1 (6 bases). V was shortened by 5 bases and J by 6 bases, with 16 bases between the two germline ends. This CDR3 has 14 residues. Germline V CDR1 and CDR2: MNHNY, SVGAGI (reference sequence).

This clone was picked up a small number of times. The chain joins TRBV7-9 to TRBJ1-5; D unclear. The CDR3 length is 15 residues. Germline lookup yields CDR1 SEHNR and CDR2 FQNEAQ (reference sequence). Between the trimmed V and J ends, which lost 1 base and 3 bases, there was a span of 10 bases. The CDR3: CASSLGWASNQPQHF. As DNA, the CDR3 is TGTGCCAGCAGCTTAGGCTGGGCTTCCAATCAGCCCCAGCATTTT.

This sequence joins TRBV5-1 and TRBJ2-5; 14 bases line up with TRBD2. Gene TRBJ2-7 matches the end of the DNA better, so the J call may be wrong. The CDR3 extends over 18 amino acids. Germline V CDR1 and CDR2: SGHRS, YFSETQ. CDR3 bases: TGCGCCAGCAGCGTATCCGGGACTAGCGGGGGAAATATCTACGAGCAGTACTTC. Its translation: CASSVSGTSGGNIYEQYF.

The chain recombines TRBV6-1 with TRBJ2-5; D might be TRBD1 (6 bases). Trimming left V 7 bases short and J 5 bases short, with 11 bases between. The CDR3 is 12 amino acids. Germline V gene lookup returns CDR1 MNHNS and CDR2 SASEGT. This CDR3 is CASMTGGETQYF. CDR3 sequence (DNA): TGTGCCAGCATGACAGGCGGGGAGACCCAGTACTTC.

The J gene is TRBJ2-4, the V gene TRBV19; 7 bases are shared with TRBD2. V lost 0 bases and J lost 1; bases outside the gene matches: 3. Germline V gene data show CDR1 as LNHDA and CDR2 as SQIVND (reference sequence). The CDR3 length is 16 residues. CDR3 DNA: TGTGCCAGTAGTATAGATCTGGGGGGGGCCAAAAACATTCAGTACTTC. Protein sequence: CASSIDLGGAKNIQYF.

This clone was seen a few times. V and J are TRBV10-3 and TRBJ2-4, with TRBD2 as a possible D gene (5 bases). This CDR3 spans 15 amino acids. From germline, CDR1 is ENHRY and CDR2 SYGVKD. The ends were cut back, 2 bases at V and 3 bases at J, with 11 bases in the middle. The CDR3, as DNA: TGTGCCATCAGTGAGGGAGGTCTGGACAAAAACATTCAGTACTTC. Its translation is CAISEGGLDKNIQYF.

The J gene is TRBJ2-5, the V gene TRBV4-3; perhaps TRBD1 as D (6 bases). The CDR3 is 14 residues long. V was pared by 0 bases and J by 5 bases, with 10 bases between. The germline CDR1 and CDR2 sequences are LGHNA and YSLEER. CDR3 in DNA: TGCGCCAGCAGCCAAGATTCCAGGGGCGAGACCCAGTACTTC. Translating it yields CASSQDSRGETQYF.

The J gene is TRBJ2-1, the V gene TRBV28, with 7 bases aligning to TRBD1. Germline CDR1 MDHEN, CDR2 SYDVKM. This CDR3 has 14 residues. Trimming at V came to 8 bases and at J to 2 bases, leaving 6 bases not matched to a gene. The CDR3 sequence: CASGWTGTYNEQFF. CDR3 DNA sequence: TGTGCCAGCGGGTGGACAGGAACCTACAATGAGCAGTTCTTC.

This rearrangement joins TRBV7-9 to TRBJ1-2, with TRBD1 identical over 9 bases. The V gene end was trimmed by 4 bases and the J gene end by 8 bases; junction bases not matched to a gene: 2. Germline CDR1 reads SEHNR; CDR2 reads FQNEAQ (reference sequence). The CDR3 runs 12 residues. The CDR3 is CASSYTGGGYTF. The CDR3 DNA sequence: TGTGCCAGCAGCTATACAGGGGGCGGCTACACCTTC.

The genes are TRBV28 and TRBJ2-1, with a possible D match to TRBD2 (6 bases). Looked up from germline, CDR1 is MDHEN and CDR2 is SYDVKM. The CDR3 has 16 amino acids. Trimming removed 3 bases from V and 4 bases from J, with 16 bases in between. CDR3 in amino acids: CASSFSGGPAYNEQFF. CDR3 sequence (DNA): TGTGCCAGCAGTTTCTCCGGAGGGCCTGCATACAATGAGCAGTTCTTC.

The J gene is TRBJ1-3, the V gene TRBV6-5; 8 bases match TRBD1. CDR3 size: 15 residues. CDR1 and CDR2 from the germline V gene are MNHEY and SVGAGI. V was pared by 6 bases and J by 0 bases, with 4 bases of the junction left unmatched. CDR3 sequence: CASRAGTGSGNTIYF. The CDR3 DNA is TGTGCCAGCAGAGCTGGGACAGGCTCTGGAAACACCATATATTTT.

CDR3 coding DNA: TGTGCCAGCTCAGCTACTACAGGGAGTAGAGGTTCCGAGCAGTACTTC. The encoded protein is CASSATTGSRGSEQYF. V gene TRBV18 combines with J gene TRBJ2-7, with D tentatively TRBD1 (6 bases). The CDR3 is 16 residues long. Germline CDR1 KGHSH, CDR2 LQKENI. Trimming pared 5 bases from V and 6 bases from J, leaving 23 bases between.

V is TRBV5-4 and J is TRBJ2-5, with 9 bases identical to TRBD1. The closer fit of TRBJ2-7 to the DNA end suggests the J call may be wrong. The germline V gene encodes CDR1 SGHNT and CDR2 YYREEE (reference sequence). This CDR3 is 14 amino acids long. CDR3 sequence (DNA): TGTGCCAGCAGCGCAGGACAGGGGCGGTCCGAGCAGTACTTC. Translation: CASSAGQGRSEQYF.

V and J are TRBV6-5 and TRBJ1-1; 8 positions match TRBD1. The V segment lost 6 bases and the J segment 4 bases; nucleotides outside the gene matches: 1. Looked up from germline, CDR1 is MNHEY and CDR2 is SVGAGI. CDR3 size: 12 residues. DNA for the CDR3: TGTGCCAGCAGAACAGGGGGCACTGAAGCTTTCTTT. Protein product: CASRTGGTEAFF.

The rearrangement joins TRBV27 to TRBJ1-4; 9 bases line up with TRBD1. Trimming took 1 base from V and 7 from J; bases not matched to a gene: 7. The CDR3 runs 16 residues. From germline, CDR1 is MNHEY and CDR2 SMNVEV (reference sequence). CDR3 protein: CASSLLAGQGGEKLFF. The CDR3 region has the DNA TGTGCCAGCAGTTTATTGGCGGGACAGGGTGGTGAAAAACTGTTTTTT.

V gene TRBV5-4 combines with J gene TRBJ1-1; 7 bases match TRBD1. V was clipped by 3 bases and J by 9 bases; unmatched bases: 5. Germline V gene sequence: CDR1 SGHNT, CDR2 YYREEE (reference sequence). The CDR3 sequence is 12 residues long. The CDR3 protein is CASSSTGAQAFF. The CDR3 DNA reads as TGTGCCAGCAGCTCTACAGGGGCCCAAGCTTTCTTT.

The chain is built from TRBV28 and TRBJ2-5, with D possibly matching TRBD2 (6 bases). CDR3 length equals 13 residues. Germline CDR1 MDHEN, CDR2 SYDVKM. The germline V and J ends were trimmed by 10 bases and 1 base, with 13 bases remaining between them. The CDR3 region is CATLARGQETQYF. The CDR3 nucleotides read TGTGCCACCCTGGCGCGGGGCCAAGAGACCCAGTACTTC.

This rearrangement joins TRBV9 to TRBJ2-5; 9 nucleotides agree with TRBD2. Trimming cost V 4 bases and J 1 base; bases outside gene matches: 5. The CDR3 has 15 residues. CDR1 SGDLS and CDR2 YYNGEE come from the germline V gene. The CDR3 sequence: CASSLSGGRQETQYF. In DNA form, the CDR3 reads TGTGCCAGCAGCCTTAGCGGGGGCCGCCAAGAGACCCAGTACTTC.

This chain connects TRBV4-2 to TRBJ2-1, with D perhaps TRBD2 (5 bases). The V end was cut by 2 bases, the J end by 8 bases, with 13 bases between. The germline V gene encodes CDR1 LGHNA and CDR2 YNFKEQ. The CDR3 runs 14 residues. CDR3 residues: CASSQQNLADEQFF. CDR3 DNA: TGTGCCAGCAGCCAACAGAACCTAGCTGATGAGCAGTTCTTC.

This chain uses TRBV6-5 with TRBJ1-2; 8 bases fit TRBD1. Germline V CDR1 and CDR2: MNHEY, SVGAGI. The V and J ends lost 5 bases and 4 bases, in that order; junction bases with no gene match: 6. The CDR3 consists of 14 residues. CDR3 region: CASSRTGMVYGYTF. The CDR3 bases are TGTGCCAGCAGTAGGACAGGGATGGTCTATGGCTACACCTTC.

The table lists this clone with a few counts. This chain uses TRBV11-3 with TRBJ2-3; D is ambiguous. The CDR3 is 15 residues long. The germline gives CDR1 SGHNT, CDR2 YENEEA. The V end lost 0 bases, the J end lost 4 bases, and 11 bases lay between the germline ends. CDR3 amino acids: CASSLDGRHPDTQYF. The DNA for the CDR3 is TGTGCCAGCAGCTTAGACGGCAGGCACCCAGATACGCAGTATTTT.

This chain connects TRBV27 to TRBJ2-7, with D possibly TRBD1 on 7 matching bases. V lost 11 bases to trimming and J lost 4 bases, with 24 bases between them. The CDR3 has 15 residues. Germline CDR1 reads MNHEY; CDR2 reads SMNVEV (reference sequence). The CDR3 bases are TGTGCCTGCTCCAGGGGGGCGAGTATTAGATACGAGCAGTACTTC. Protein product: CACSRGASIRYEQYF.

This sequence joins TRBV9 and TRBJ2-5; 11 positions agree with TRBD2. Germline V gene data show CDR1 as SGDLS and CDR2 as YYNGEE. This CDR3 comprises 14 residues. V was clipped by 3 bases and J by 2 bases; unmatched bases: 0. The CDR3 is CASSASGGQETQYF. CDR3 in DNA: TGTGCCAGCAGCGCTAGCGGGGGGCAAGAGACCCAGTACTTC.